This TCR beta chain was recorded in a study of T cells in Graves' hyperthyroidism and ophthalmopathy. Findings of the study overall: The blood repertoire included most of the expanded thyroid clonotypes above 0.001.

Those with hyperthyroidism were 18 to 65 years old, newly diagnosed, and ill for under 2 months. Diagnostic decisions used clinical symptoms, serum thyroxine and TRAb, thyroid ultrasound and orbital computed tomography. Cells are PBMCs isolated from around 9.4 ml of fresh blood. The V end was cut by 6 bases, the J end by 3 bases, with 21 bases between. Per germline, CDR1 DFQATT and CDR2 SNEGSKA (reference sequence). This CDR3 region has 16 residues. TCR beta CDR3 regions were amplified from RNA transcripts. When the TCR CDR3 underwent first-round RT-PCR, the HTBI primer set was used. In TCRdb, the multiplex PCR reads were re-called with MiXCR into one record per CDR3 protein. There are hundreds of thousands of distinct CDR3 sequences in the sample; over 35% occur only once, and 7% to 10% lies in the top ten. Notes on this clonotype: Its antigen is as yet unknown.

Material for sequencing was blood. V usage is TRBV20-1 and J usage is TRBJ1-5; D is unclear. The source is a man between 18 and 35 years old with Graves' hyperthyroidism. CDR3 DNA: TGCAGTGCCAGCTCACCATCGGCAGCGTTCAATCAGCCCCAGCATTTT. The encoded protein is CSASSPSAAFNQPQHF.